One and the same sample provided the 31 T cell receptor beta chains below, sequenced in a study of prognosis after radiotherapy for stage I lung cancer. The genomic DNA TCR beta CDR3 region underwent two rounds of multiplex PCR. Individual primers that were specific to each TRBV and TRBJ gene served in first-round PCR. TCRdb re-called the multiplex PCR reads with MiXCR, one entry per CDR3 protein. The data hold 13,000 or so distinct CDR3 sequences, with 45% to 55% observed a single time. Here the sequenced sample was PBMCs, taken before or after stereotactic body radiation therapy (not recorded which). The receptors originated from a donor aged 50 or older with non-small cell lung cancer.

This chain connects TRBV7-2 to TRBJ2-7; a possible D gene is TRBD1 (5 bases). Germline V lookup: CDR1 SGHTA, CDR2 FQGNSA. The CDR3 is 14 amino acids. V gave up 6 bases and J gave up 0 bases, with 12 bases separating them. The CDR3 bases are TGTGCCAGCAGTCCGGACACCCGCTCCTACGAGCAGTACTTC. The encoded protein is CASSPDTRSYEQYF.

The chain has TRBV5-1 and TRBJ2-1; 10 bases are a match to TRBD2. From germline, CDR1 is SGHRS and CDR2 YFSETQ. Trimming took 2 bases from V and 7 from J; bases not matched to a gene: 21. The CDR3 runs 20 residues. The CDR3 region has the DNA TGCGCCAGCAGCTTAGGGGGGCTTAGACGGATCCTAGCGGGAGCAAATGAGCAGTTCTTC. This codes for CASSLGGLRRILAGANEQFF.

In this sample, this clonotype turned up many times. The rearrangement joins TRBV7-2 to TRBJ2-3; 8 nucleotides align to TRBD2. V lost 1 base and J lost 0; bases outside the gene matches: 9. The CDR3 is 18 amino acids. Germline V gene sequence: CDR1 SGHTA, CDR2 FQGNSA. CDR3 amino acids: CASSLVRGGIRSTDTQYF. DNA of the CDR3: TGTGCCAGCAGCTTAGTACGGGGGGGTATAAGAAGCACAGATACGCAGTATTTT. The variable domain in full, with the rest retrieved from reference TRBV7-2 and TRBJ2-3, is GAGVSQSPSNKVTEKGKDVELRCDPISGHTALYWYRQSLGQGLEFLIYFQGNSAPDKSGLPSDRFSAERTGGSVSTLTIQRTQQEDSAVYLCASSLVRGGIRSTDTQYFGPGTRLTVL.

The CDR3 DNA is TGTGCCATCAGGGCCGGGACTAGCGACAATGAGCAGTTCTTC. Its translation: CAIRAGTSDNEQFF. This rearrangement joins TRBV10-3 to TRBJ2-1, with 10 nucleotides matching TRBD2. The CDR3 covers 14 residues. Germline CDR1 reads ENHRY; CDR2 reads SYGVKD. V shed 6 bases, J shed 5 bases, and the junction held 4 bases outside the gene matches.

The V and J genes are TRBV24-1 and TRBJ2-3; the D is unclear. Germline CDR1 and CDR2: KGHDR and SFDVKD. Trimming took 6 bases from V and 2 from J, leaving 8 bases between them. There are 13 residues in the CDR3. Here the CDR3 reads CATSQLNTDTQYF. In DNA, the CDR3 is TGTGCCACCAGTCAACTTAACACAGATACGCAGTATTTT.

This clonotype was counted many times. The gene calls are TRBV9 and TRBJ2-7; TRBD2 agrees at 16 bases. V was clipped by 3 bases and J by 2 bases; unmatched bases: 8. The CDR3 spans 18 residues. Germline lookup yields CDR1 SGDLS and CDR2 YYNGEE. The CDR3 region is CASSAGTSGRAQAYEQYF. The CDR3 DNA reads as TGTGCCAGCAGCGCCGGGACTAGCGGGAGGGCTCAAGCCTACGAGCAGTACTTC.

This clonotype was detected only a few times. This chain links TRBV18 with TRBJ2-5, with D unclear. The CDR3 is 14 amino acids. From germline, CDR1 is KGHSH and CDR2 LQKENI. Between the trimmed V and J ends, which lost 0 bases and 3 bases, there was a span of 8 bases. CDR3 loop: CASSPPTRKETQYF. DNA for the CDR3: TGTGCCAGCTCACCACCGACGAGAAAAGAGACCCAGTACTTC.

The chain carries TRBV4-2 and TRBJ2-7, with D perhaps TRBD1 (6 bases). CDR3 length: 16 residues. The germline V and J ends were trimmed by 1 base and 0 bases, with 13 bases remaining between them. CDR1 is LGHNA, CDR2 YNFKEQ, per germline. The CDR3 protein is CASSQAKGEGSYEQYF. The CDR3 DNA follows: TGTGCCAGCAGCCAAGCCAAGGGGGAAGGCTCCTACGAGCAGTACTTC.

As for this clonotype: A far larger clone is one nucleotide away, so this likely arose from a read error. The chain uses TRBV6-2 or TRBV6-3 and TRBJ2-7; 11 bases map to TRBD1. The CDR3 loop spans 14 amino acids. The junction had 13 bases not matched to a gene; V was cut back by 5 bases and J by 13 bases. Germline-derived CDR1 and CDR2 are MNHEY and SVGEGT. The DNA of the CDR3 is TGTGCCAGCAGTCCCGGGACAGGGGGTGAGACCCATTACTTC. It is translated as CASSPGTGGETHYF.

This clonotype was observed at least ten times. The rearrangement uses TRBV6-1 and TRBJ2-5; D is unclear. The ends were cut back, 11 bases at V and 2 bases at J, with 15 bases in the middle. The length of the CDR3 is 13 residues. Germline assignment: CDR1 MNHNS and CDR2 SASEGT. The CDR3 DNA is TGTGCCGGCCGCGAGGACGGGCAAGAGACCCAGTACTTC. This gives the protein CAGREDGQETQYF.

Points on this clonotype: A far larger clone is just one base off, so this is likely a read error. The J gene is TRBJ2-7, the V gene TRBV6-4, with 8 bases matching TRBD2. CDR3 length equals 18 residues. Germline V lookup: CDR1 MRHNA, CDR2 SNTAGT. The chain's CDR3 is CTSRRARGGPPPGEEQYF. In DNA, the CDR3 is TGTACCAGCAGGAGGGCTCGCGGGGGGCCCCCCCCCGGAGAAGAGCAGTACTTC.

This clonotype has a count of ten or more. V gene TRBV20-1 combines with J gene TRBJ2-1; 7 bases fit TRBD2. CDR1 is DFQATT and CDR2 is SNEGSKA in the germline V gene (reference sequence). V shed 5 bases, J shed 6 bases, and the junction held 4 bases outside the gene matches. This CDR3 contains 12 residues. In DNA form, the CDR3 reads TGCAGTGCTCCCGGGACTATCAATGAGCAGTTCTTC. Encoded protein: CSAPGTINEQFF.

This clonotype was observed a few times. The chain employs TRBV6-9 and TRBJ2-7; D might be TRBD2 (5 bases). Germline-derived CDR1 and CDR2 are MNHGY and SVAAGI. The CDR3 runs 14 residues. The V end was cut by 3 bases, the J end by 2 bases, with 11 bases between. CDR3 sequence: CASSYQRLAYEQYF. In DNA form, the CDR3 reads TGTGCCAGCAGTTACCAGCGGCTCGCCTACGAGCAGTACTTC.

The V and J genes are TRBV6-1 and TRBJ2-2; 8 nucleotides align to TRBD1. This CDR3 spans 15 amino acids. CDR1 MNHNS and CDR2 SASEGT come from the germline V gene. J was trimmed by 3 bases and V by 10 bases; bases with no gene match: 10. CDR3 sequence: CAITGGTVDTGELFF. CDR3 DNA sequence: TGTGCCATCACAGGGGGGACAGTGGACACCGGGGAGCTGTTTTTT.

The chain is built from TRBV7-2 and TRBJ1-2, with a tentative D call TRBD1 (6 bases). Germline CDR1 is SGHTA and CDR2 is FQGNSA. V gave up 2 bases and J gave up 6 bases, with 10 bases separating them. The CDR3 extends over 13 amino acids. The CDR3: CASSLNRANGYTF. The CDR3 DNA reads as TGTGCCAGCAGCTTAAACAGGGCCAATGGCTACACCTTC.

This clonotype is medium-sized by share. The rearrangement links TRBV30 to TRBJ1-6; the D is unclear. CDR1 and CDR2 from the germline V gene are GTSNPN and SVGIG (reference sequence). This CDR3 is 14 amino acids long. V lost 2 bases to trimming and J lost 5 bases, with 10 bases between them. The CDR3 loop is CAWSLGQNNSPLHF. Here the CDR3 DNA reads TGTGCCTGGAGTCTGGGCCAAAATAATTCACCCCTCCACTTT.

The table lists this clonotype with many counts. The genes are TRBV7-3 and TRBJ2-3, with 7 bases identical to TRBD2. CDR3 length equals 15 residues. Germline loops: CDR1 SGHTA, CDR2 FQGTGA. V shed 5 bases, J shed 3 bases, and the junction held 8 bases outside the gene matches. The CDR3 DNA sequence: TGTGCCAGCAGCCCCCAGACTAGCCAGACAGATACGCAGTATTTT. It translates to CASSPQTSQTDTQYF.

This clonotype is labeled medium-sized. The gene calls are TRBV2 and TRBJ2-7, with TRBD2 matching over 13 bases. CDR1 and CDR2 (germline): SNHLY, FYNNEI. Trimming removed 9 bases from V and 5 bases from J; junction bases left unmatched: 7. The CDR3 is 14 residues long. CDR3 sequence reads: CARGLAGVGNEQYF. DNA of the CDR3: TGTGCCAGAGGACTAGCGGGGGTCGGGAACGAGCAGTACTTC.

This clonotype was counted ten times or more. The rearrangement links TRBV10-3 to TRBJ2-6; D is undetermined. The germline V gene has CDR1 ENHRY and CDR2 SYGVKD. V was cut by 0 bases and J by 0 bases, with 6 bases left in between. The CDR3 spans 16 residues. In DNA, the CDR3 is TGTGCCATCAGTGAGTCGCATGGCTCTGGGGCCAACGTCCTGACTTTC. Translation: CAISESHGSGANVLTF.

This clonotype was found many times. This chain links TRBV7-8 with TRBJ2-5; D gene uncertain. Between the trimmed V and J ends, which lost 3 bases and 5 bases, there was a span of 7 bases. The V gene's germline CDR1 is SGHVS and CDR2 FQNEAQ. The length of the CDR3 is 12 residues. The CDR3 DNA reads as TGTGCCAGCAGCTTTTTCAAGGAGACCCAGTACTTC. It specifies CASSFFKETQYF.

Turning to this clonotype: It is likely a read error, because the conserved phenylalanine at the end of the CDR3 is missing. This chain links TRBV15 with TRBJ1-2, with D possibly TRBD1 on 5 matching bases. Trimming removed 0 bases from V and 8 bases from J, with 13 bases in between. The V gene's germline CDR1 is LNHNV and CDR2 YYDKDF (reference sequence). This CDR3 has 14 residues. In nucleotides, the CDR3 is TGTGCCACCAGCAGAGATAGAGCAGGGACCGGCTACACCTTA. Residues: CATSRDRAGTGYTL.

The chain joins TRBV28 to TRBJ1-5, with 8 bases aligning to TRBD1. CDR3 size: 14 residues. CDR1 and CDR2 from the germline V gene are MDHEN and SYDVKM. V dropped 6 bases and J dropped 6; count of bases not matched to a gene: 7. The CDR3 DNA reads TGTGCCAGCAGGGAACAGGGGGATGGTCAGCCCCAGCATTTT. Residues: CASREQGDGQPQHF.

This clonotype is classed as medium-sized (0.01 to 0.1%). The chain recombines TRBV6-1 with TRBJ1-2, with 10 nucleotides matching TRBD1. The CDR3 has 16 amino acids. Germline lookup yields CDR1 MNHNS and CDR2 SASEGT. Losses at the gene ends were 1 base for V and 4 bases for J; bases not matched to a gene: 6. The DNA of the CDR3 is TGTGCCAGCAGTGAAGACGGGACAGGGGACCGCTATGGCTACACCTTC. Protein: CASSEDGTGDRYGYTF.

Sample share makes this clonotype medium-sized. This chain joins TRBV28 and TRBJ1-2; 9 nucleotides match TRBD1. The V segment lost 5 bases and the J segment 8 bases; nucleotides outside the gene matches: 9. CDR1 MDHEN and CDR2 SYDVKM come from the germline V gene. The CDR3 totals 14 residues. In nucleotides, the CDR3 is TGTGCCAGCAGTAAGGGGACAGGGTCGGACGGCTACACCTTC. Residues: CASSKGTGSDGYTF.

This clonotype was detected many times. The chain has TRBV20-1 and TRBJ2-5; D not certain. Germline-derived CDR1 and CDR2 are DFQATT and SNEGSKA (reference sequence). The CDR3 sequence is 11 residues long. The CDR3 region has the DNA TGCATCTGTAGCAACCAAGAGACCCAGTACTTC. Amino acid sequence: CICSNQETQYF.

A few counts support this clonotype. V is TRBV2 and J is TRBJ2-6; no reliable D call. The ends were cut back, 10 bases at V and 8 bases at J, with 18 bases in the middle. The CDR3 has 14 amino acids. Germline CDR1 is SNHLY and CDR2 is FYNNEI. As DNA, the CDR3 is TGTGCCACAATCTTGGGTACCGGGTCCAACGTCCTGACTTTC. The encoded protein is CATILGTGSNVLTF.

The chain has TRBV7-9 and TRBJ1-2, with 7 bases aligning to TRBD1. V lost 5 bases and J lost 6; bases outside the gene matches: 9. Germline V gene data show CDR1 as SEHNR and CDR2 as FQNEAQ (reference sequence). The CDR3 runs 14 residues. The chain's CDR3 is CASSPGTANNGYTF. The CDR3, as DNA: TGTGCCAGCAGCCCCGGGACAGCAAACAATGGCTACACCTTC.

This clonotype is labeled medium-sized. This chain connects TRBV19 to TRBJ2-1; 14 bases align to TRBD2. V gave up 4 bases and J gave up 7 bases; unmatched junction bases: 6. The CDR3 sequence is 16 residues long. Germline CDR1 reads LNHDA; CDR2 reads SQIVND (reference sequence). CDR3: CASSSGTSGSGNEQFF. CDR3 sequence (DNA): TGTGCCAGTAGTAGTGGGACTAGCGGGAGCGGGAATGAGCAGTTCTTC.

This clonotype is medium-sized. The gene calls are TRBV5-1 and TRBJ1-2, with D hard to call. The CDR3 covers 13 residues. The germline V and J ends were trimmed by 1 base and 8 bases, with 12 bases remaining between them. Germline assignment: CDR1 SGHRS and CDR2 YFSETQ. For the CDR3, the DNA is TGCGCCAGCAGCTTGAGGCAGGCCGAGGGCTACACCTTC. Translated: CASSLRQAEGYTF.

As to this clonotype: This could be a read error, since a much larger clone is one nucleotide away. The V call is TRBV6-2 or TRBV6-3, the J call TRBJ2-4, with 7 positions matching TRBD2. Per germline, CDR1 MNHEY and CDR2 SVGEGT. The CDR3 has 14 residues. V shed 0 bases and J 13 bases; nucleotides not matched to a gene: 9. The CDR3 coding sequence is TGTGCCAGCAGTTACTCGGGAGGGGATAGGATCCAGTACTTC. This encodes CASSYSGGDRIQYF.

This clonotype appeared a few times. One end of the junction varies from germline; a read error may be responsible. The gene calls are TRBV28 and TRBJ1-2; D remains ambiguous. CDR1 is MDHEN and CDR2 is SYDVKM in the germline V gene. The CDR3 is made up of 14 amino acids. Written as DNA, the CDR3 is TGTGCCAACATTGTCCTCCCAGTCTCAAATGGCTGCACCTTC. This encodes CANIVLPVSNGCTF.